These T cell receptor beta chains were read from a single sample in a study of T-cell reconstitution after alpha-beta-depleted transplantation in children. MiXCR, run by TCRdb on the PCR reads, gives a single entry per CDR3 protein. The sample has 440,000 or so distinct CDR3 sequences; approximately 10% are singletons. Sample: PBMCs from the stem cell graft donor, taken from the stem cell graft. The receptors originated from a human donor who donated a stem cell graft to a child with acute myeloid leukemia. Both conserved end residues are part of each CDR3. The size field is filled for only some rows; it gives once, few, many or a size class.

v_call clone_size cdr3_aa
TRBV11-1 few CASSPNRGREKLFF
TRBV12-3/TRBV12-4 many CAIDSGGTDSQYF
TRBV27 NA CASSHKGGGYNEQFF
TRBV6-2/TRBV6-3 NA CASSSGTGNTIYF
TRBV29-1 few CSVRLAGGPNEQFF
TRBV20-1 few CSQRETQYF
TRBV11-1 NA CASSLEGRVSTEAFF
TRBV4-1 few CASSRQVWDEAFF
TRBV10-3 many CAISLQGEDSPLHF
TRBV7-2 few CASSLVPAGQPQHF
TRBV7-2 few CASTLAPSVYEQYF
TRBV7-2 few CASSPGRVADTQYF
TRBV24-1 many CATSSFGTDSSYNSPLHF
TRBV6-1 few CASRRGGASNQPQHF
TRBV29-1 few CSVEAQNTGELFF
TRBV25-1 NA CASSVPGAGIGQFF
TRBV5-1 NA CASRSRTSGTRTAQETQYF
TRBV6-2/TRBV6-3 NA CASSYRPSGRLDTQYF